These T cell receptor beta chains were read from a single sample in a study of human T cells and chemical hapten exposure. TCRdb re-derived calls from the RACE reads in MiXCR, one entry per CDR3 protein. Of approximately 100,000 distinct CDR3 sequences listed, around 12% are singletons. The sequencing here drew on whole blood, taken in connection with sensitization to the hapten diphenylcyclopropenone (DPC). Source of these receptors: a woman aged 50 to 60 with alopecia areata. Some clones in this sample may be carry-over from other donors' samples. Each CDR3 is given with its conserved first and last residue. The order of the fields is J gene, clone size, CDR3 length, D gene, V gene, CDR3 protein, CDR3 DNA. The D gene is left open where the match is weak. Clone size is given for some rows only: seen once, a few or many times, or a class if the clone is expanded.

>TRBJ1-1|.|13|.|TRBV25-1
CASTPGYDGEAFF
TGTGCCAGCACCCCAGGGTATGACGGTGAAGCTTTCTTT
>TRBJ2-7|.|14|.|TRBV20-1
CSAISAGSSYEQYF
TGCAGTGCTATTTCGGCAGGGAGCTCCTACGAGCAGTACTTC
>TRBJ1-5|.|12|TRBD1|TRBV29-1
CSAGQENQPQHF
TGCAGTGCGGGACAGGAAAATCAGCCCCAGCATTTT
>TRBJ2-2|many|12|.|TRBV12-3/TRBV12-4
CASSLDSGELFF
TGTGCCAGCAGCTTAGACTCCGGGGAGCTGTTTTTT
>TRBJ1-1|.|14|.|TRBV5-6
CASSLGPQGTEAFF
TGTGCCAGCAGCTTGGGACCGCAGGGCACTGAAGCTTTCTTT
>TRBJ2-3|.|14|.|TRBV25-1
CASSEAGASDTQYF
TGTGCCAGCAGTGAAGCGGGGGCTTCAGATACGCAGTATTTT
>TRBJ2-2|.|16|TRBD2|TRBV20-1
CSARPASGRNTGELFF
TGCAGTGCTAGGCCGGCTAGCGGGAGGAACACCGGGGAGCTGTTTTTT
>TRBJ1-5|few|13|.|TRBV2
CASSAWGNQPQHF
TGTGCCAGCAGTGCTTGGGGGAATCAGCCCCAGCATTTT
>TRBJ1-6|many|14|.|TRBV25-1
CASSEPLTSSPLHF
TGTGCCAGCAGTGAACCCCTTACGAGTTCACCCCTCCACTTT
>TRBJ2-7|medium-sized|11|.|TRBV28
CASSSGDEQYF
TGTGCCAGCAGTTCTGGGGACGAGCAGTACTTC
>TRBJ2-1|.|15|TRBD2|TRBV3-1
CASSPSGRAGNEQFF
TGTGCCAGCAGCCCCAGCGGGAGGGCCGGCAATGAGCAGTTCTTC
>TRBJ2-6|many|18|.|TRBV11-2
CASSLGSRTGSGANVLTF
TGTGCCAGCAGCTTAGGCTCTCGAACCGGCTCTGGGGCCAACGTCCTGACTTTC
>TRBJ1-1|.|12|.|TRBV28
CASSKVNTEAFF
TGTGCCAGCAGTAAGGTGAACACTGAAGCTTTCTTT
>TRBJ1-3|many|15|TRBD1|TRBV28
CASRGQGNPGNTIYF
TGTGCCAGCAGAGGACAGGGGAATCCTGGAAACACCATATATTTT
>TRBJ2-3|many|15|TRBD2|TRBV20-1
CSATSPSGGEDTQYF
TGCAGTGCTACGTCCCCCAGCGGGGGGGAAGATACGCAGTATTTT
>TRBJ2-2|few|14|.|TRBV7-8
CASSLGLYTGELFF
TGTGCCAGCAGCTTAGGCCTTTACACCGGGGAGCTGTTTTTT
>TRBJ2-2|.|14|.|TRBV12-3/TRBV12-4
CASSFGPRPGELFF
TGTGCCAGCAGTTTTGGCCCCCGGCCCGGGGAGCTGTTTTTT
>TRBJ1-2|few|13|.|TRBV28
CASKLPDLSGYTF
TGTGCCAGCAAATTACCGGACCTGAGCGGCTACACCTTC
>TRBJ2-2|few|13|.|TRBV18
CASSPRASGELFF
TGTGCCAGCTCACCAAGGGCGTCCGGGGAGCTGTTTTTT
>TRBJ1-6|many|17|TRBD1|TRBV7-2
CASSLTVFDRENSPLHF
TGTGCCAGCAGCTTAACCGTTTTTGACAGGGAAAATTCACCCCTCCACTTT
>TRBJ1-1|many|16|.|TRBV18
CASSPPSGRGNTEAFF
TGTGCCAGCTCACCACCATCAGGGCGAGGGAACACTGAAGCTTTCTTT
>TRBJ1-6|.|19|TRBD1|TRBV28
CASSLKSGGHSSYNSPLHF
TGTGCCAGCAGTTTAAAGTCAGGGGGCCATAGCTCCTATAATTCACCCCTCCACTTT
>TRBJ2-4|.|14|TRBD2|TRBV27
CASSSAGGRNIQYF
TGTGCCAGCAGTTCAGCGGGAGGCAGAAACATTCAGTACTTC
>TRBJ2-7|few|17|.|TRBV3-1
CASSQIGPTAFTYEQYF
TGTGCCAGCAGCCAAATTGGGCCGACGGCTTTCACCTACGAGCAGTACTTC
>TRBJ1-1|many|13|TRBD1|TRBV12-3/TRBV12-4
CACSRGDRGEAFF
TGTGCCTGTTCCAGGGGGGACAGGGGTGAAGCTTTCTTT
>TRBJ1-1|few|15|.|TRBV20-1
CSAPRLGPMNTEAFF
TGCAGTGCCCCGAGGCTAGGGCCGATGAACACTGAAGCTTTCTTT
>TRBJ2-1|few|16|TRBD1|TRBV27
CASSLLGTGPYNEQFF
TGTGCCAGCAGTTTACTCGGGACAGGACCGTACAATGAGCAGTTCTTC
>TRBJ2-3|few|14|.|TRBV7-2
CASSFRRGTDTQYF
TGTGCCAGCAGCTTTCGAAGGGGCACAGATACGCAGTATTTT
>TRBJ2-2|few|17|TRBD2|TRBV5-6
CASSLRRSGRSLGELFF
TGTGCCAGCAGCTTGAGGCGGAGCGGGAGATCTCTTGGGGAGCTGTTTTTT
>TRBJ2-7|.|12|TRBD2|TRBV28
CASRGGLYEQYF
TGTGCCAGCCGCGGGGGATTGTACGAGCAGTACTTC
>TRBJ1-6|.|19|.|TRBV3-2
CASSPTTLGQKRYNSPLHF
TGTGCCAGCAGCCCCACAACCCTTGGACAGAAGAGATATAATTCACCCCTCCACTTT
>TRBJ2-7|.|15|TRBD1|TRBV5-1
CASSLEQTGAYEQYF
TGCGCCAGCAGCTTGGAGCAGACAGGGGCCTACGAGCAGTACTTC
>TRBJ2-7|.|14|.|TRBV6-5
CASSYNTAPYEQYF
TGTGCCAGCAGTTACAACACGGCCCCCTACGAGCAGTACTTC
>TRBJ2-3|few|15|.|TRBV6-5
CASTYSAFGTDTQYF
TGTGCCAGCACCTACAGTGCGTTCGGCACAGATACGCAGTATTTT
>TRBJ2-5|many|13|.|TRBV11-2
CASSPRIQETQYF
TGTGCCAGCAGCCCGCGCATACAAGAGACCCAGTACTTC
>TRBJ2-5|.|15|.|TRBV23-1
CASSQSAGLRETQYF
TGCGCCAGCAGTCAATCGGCAGGGCTACGGGAGACCCAGTACTTC
>TRBJ2-7|many|17|.|TRBV11-2
CASSSRVGTRLSYEQYF
TGTGCCAGCAGCTCCCGCGTCGGGACAAGGCTTTCCTACGAGCAGTACTTC
>TRBJ1-1|many|11|.|TRBV5-1
CASSLDTEAFF
TGCGCCAGCAGCTTGGACACTGAAGCTTTCTTT
>TRBJ1-1|many|13|.|TRBV7-9
CASSKEQGTEAFF
TGTGCCAGCAGTAAAGAACAGGGAACTGAAGCTTTCTTT
>TRBJ1-3|few|15|.|TRBV28
CASSLHRKLGNTIYF
TGTGCCAGCAGTTTACATCGGAAACTCGGAAACACCATATATTTT
>TRBJ1-5|few|14|.|TRBV12-3/TRBV12-4
CASSVGTPNQPQHF
TGTGCCAGCAGTGTCGGGACCCCTAATCAGCCCCAGCATTTT
>TRBJ1-1|few|10|.|TRBV28
CASSLYAWDF
TGTGCCAGCAGTTTATACGCTTGGGATTTT
>TRBJ2-7|many|13|.|TRBV7-6
CASSSRGGNEQYF
TGTGCCAGCAGCTCCCGGGGCGGCAACGAGCAGTACTTC
>TRBJ1-2|many|15|.|TRBV5-4
CASSFIQTINYGYTF
TGTGCCAGCAGCTTCATACAGACCATTAACTATGGCTACACCTTC
>TRBJ2-2|.|15|.|TRBV18
CASSPGQVNTGELFF
TGTGCCAGCTCACCAGGCCAGGTGAACACCGGGGAGCTGTTTTTT
>TRBJ2-1|few|15|TRBD2|TRBV6-6
CASRDTSGRWTEQFF
TGTGCCAGCAGGGACACTAGCGGGAGGTGGACTGAGCAGTTCTTC
>TRBJ2-3|.|17|TRBD2|TRBV4-1
CASSQTTSGGAGQTQYF
TGCGCCAGCAGCCAAACGACTAGCGGCGGCGCAGGGCAGACGCAGTATTTT
>TRBJ1-5|few|14|.|TRBV20-1
CSARGGVSNQPQHF
TGCAGTGCTAGAGGTGGAGTAAGCAATCAGCCCCAGCATTTT
>TRBJ1-2|.|16|TRBD1|TRBV2
CASFNRGQSANYGYTF
TGTGCCAGTTTTAACAGGGGGCAATCAGCTAACTATGGCTACACCTTC
>TRBJ1-2|.|13|.|TRBV6-5
CASSSNRLYGYTF
TGTGCCAGCAGTTCGAACAGGCTCTATGGCTACACCTTC
>TRBJ2-1|.|13|.|TRBV3-1
CASSLLGGNEQFF
TGTGCCAGCAGCCTTCTTGGAGGGAATGAGCAGTTCTTC
>TRBJ2-2|.|15|TRBD1|TRBV7-2
CASTITGVYTGELFF
TGTGCCAGCACCATTACAGGGGTTTACACCGGGGAGCTGTTTTTT
>TRBJ1-5|few|13|.|TRBV18
CASSRGSNQPQHF
TGTGCCAGCTCACGAGGTTCCAATCAGCCCCAGCATTTT
>TRBJ2-3|.|17|TRBD2|TRBV5-1
CASSFLFDSGSPDTQYF
TGCGCCAGCAGCTTTTTGTTCGATAGCGGGAGTCCAGATACGCAGTATTTT
>TRBJ1-2|few|13|.|TRBV12-3/TRBV12-4
CASSQDNYYGYTF
TGTGCCAGCAGCCAGGACAATTACTATGGCTACACCTTC